The next 23 T cell receptor beta chains were all read from a single sample in a study of T cell responses to AZD1222 COVID-19 vaccine. This table comes from immunoSEQ multiplex PCR, and its TCRdb copy is limited to in-frame clones, with some not included. The data contain 150,000 to 200,000 clones, roughly 88% of them singletons. Sequencing used peripheral blood, obtained on day 0 of AZD1222 vaccination. The receptors shown here come from an adult in good health.

The chain uses TRBV5-1 and TRBJ2-1; 7 bases agree with TRBD2. This CDR3 comprises 18 residues. Trimming took 2 bases from V and 6 from J; bases not matched to a gene: 17. Germline V lookup: CDR1 SGHRS, CDR2 YFSETQ. The CDR3 nucleotides read TGCGCCAGCAGCTTCGGTCTAGCGGCGTCCTACTATTCCAATGAGCAGTTCTTC. It is translated as CASSFGLAASYYSNEQFF.

This sequence joins TRBV6-5 and TRBJ2-7; 8 positions match TRBD1. The CDR3 loop spans 14 amino acids. V lost 8 bases, J lost 5 bases, and 11 bases stayed unmatched. Germline assignment: CDR1 MNHEY and CDR2 SVGAGI. CDR3 region: CASSRTGIVDEQYF. CDR3 coding DNA: TGTGCCAGCTCAAGGACAGGGATCGTCGACGAGCAGTACTTC.

The J gene is TRBJ2-1, the V gene TRBV20-1; D unclear. Germline CDR1 DFQATT, CDR2 SNEGSKA (reference sequence). V lost 3 bases and J 0 bases, leaving 12 bases between the germline ends. The CDR3 is made up of 15 amino acids. CDR3 nucleotides: TGCAGTGCTAGTTCCCCGATCACCTCCTACAATGAGCAGTTCTTC. It yields the protein CSASSPITSYNEQFF.

J is TRBJ2-6 and V is TRBV27; D is uncertain. From germline, CDR1 is MNHEY and CDR2 SMNVEV (reference sequence). Trimming stripped 6 bases from V and 0 bases from J, with 3 bases between. The CDR3 consists of 13 residues. CDR3 sequence reads: CASRYSGANVLTF. CDR3 DNA: TGTGCCAGCAGGTACTCTGGGGCCAACGTCCTGACTTTC.

The rearrangement joins TRBV9 to TRBJ1-6; 7 nucleotides align to TRBD1. With 1 base clipped from V and 7 bases from J, the junction kept 8 bases outside the gene matches. This CDR3 region has 16 residues. The germline gives CDR1 SGDLS, CDR2 YYNGEE. CDR3 in amino acids: CASSVSGPGGNSPLHF. For the CDR3, the DNA is TGTGCCAGCAGCGTATCTGGTCCAGGGGGGAATTCACCCCTCCACTTT.

The chain links TRBV10-3 to TRBJ1-1, with D maybe TRBD1 (5 bases). CDR3 length equals 12 residues. V was clipped by 10 bases and J by 3 bases, with 12 bases between them. Germline CDR1 reads ENHRY; CDR2 reads SYGVKD. The CDR3 spells CATQGPDTEAFF. DNA of the CDR3: TGTGCCACCCAGGGCCCCGACACTGAAGCTTTCTTT.

J is TRBJ2-6 and V is TRBV7-2, with D unclear. The V and J ends lost 5 bases and 0 bases respectively, with 5 bases between them. The CDR3 sequence is 14 residues long. Germline CDR1 SGHTA, CDR2 FQGNSA. CDR3 coding DNA: TGTGCCAGCAGCCCAAGCTCTGGGGCCAACGTCCTGACTTTC. The encoded protein is CASSPSSGANVLTF.

This chain links TRBV7-9 with TRBJ2-3, with 8 bases aligning to TRBD2. This CDR3 has 16 amino acids. CDR1 SEHNR and CDR2 FQNEAQ come from the germline V gene (reference sequence). V trimming: 3 bases; J trimming: 1 base; junction bases outside the gene matches: 6. In DNA, the CDR3 is TGTGCCAGCAGCTTGCCTAAAGCGGGAGGCACAGATACGCAGTATTTT. Protein sequence: CASSLPKAGGTDTQYF.

The gene calls are TRBV13 and TRBJ2-7; 8 nucleotides line up with TRBD2. Germline CDR1 PRHDT, CDR2 FYEKMQ (reference sequence). Trimming took 0 bases from V and 4 from J; bases not matched to a gene: 5. This CDR3 contains 15 residues. The CDR3 reads CASSLGSSGIYEQYF. CDR3 sequence (DNA): TGTGCCAGCAGCTTAGGTAGTAGCGGGATATACGAGCAGTACTTC. The full variable domain, with the rest looked up from reference TRBV13 and TRBJ2-7, is AAGVIQSPRHLIKEKRETATLKCYPIPRHDTVYWYQQGPGQDPQFLISFYEKMQSDKGSIPDRFSAQQFSDYHSELNMSSLELGDSALYFCASSLGSSGIYEQYFGPGTRLTVT.

The CDR3 sequence is CASLGTGFEGSSYNSPLHF. The DNA for the CDR3 is TGTGCCAGCCTGGGGACAGGGTTTGAAGGGAGCTCCTATAATTCACCCCTCCACTTT. The chain recombines TRBV28 with TRBJ1-6; 9 nucleotides match TRBD1. The germline CDR1 and CDR2 sequences are MDHEN and SYDVKM. V dropped 8 bases and J dropped 0; count of bases not matched to a gene: 14. The CDR3 consists of 19 residues.

CDR3 bases: TGTGCCAGCAGTTATTCCCCGACAGTTATGAACACTGAAGCTTTCTTT. Its protein product is CASSYSPTVMNTEAFF. The chain carries TRBV6-5 and TRBJ1-1, with TRBD1 as a possible D gene (5 bases). V was pared by 3 bases and J by 0 bases, with 14 bases between. This CDR3 is built from 16 residues. From germline, CDR1 is MNHEY and CDR2 SVGAGI.

Here the CDR3 DNA reads TGTGCCAGCAGCCTTACCGGGACAGGGACCTATGGCTACACCTTC. It translates to CASSLTGTGTYGYTF. J is TRBJ1-2 and V is TRBV27, with TRBD1 matching 9 bases. CDR1 and CDR2 from the germline V gene are MNHEY and SMNVEV (reference sequence). Trimming took 6 bases from V and 4 from J; bases not matched to a gene: 9. CDR3 length: 15 residues.

This clone came up once. This chain uses TRBV3-1 (or the pseudogene TRBV3-2) with TRBJ2-5, with D possibly TRBD1 on 6 matching bases. This CDR3 region has 14 residues. CDR1 LGHDT and CDR2 YNNKEL come from the germline V gene (reference sequence). V was shortened by 0 bases and J by 5 bases, with 10 bases between the two germline ends. The CDR3 bases are TGTGCCAGCAGCCAAGATCCCCAGGGGGAGACCCAGTACTTC. As protein: CASSQDPQGETQYF.

This chain uses TRBV5-8 with TRBJ1-2, with a tentative D call TRBD1 (5 bases). Trimming shortened V by 1 base and J by 3 bases, and 10 bases separated the two germline ends. Per germline, CDR1 SGHTS and CDR2 YDEGEE. The length of the CDR3 is 14 residues. CDR3 loop: CASSLLGTDYGYTF. CDR3 nucleotide sequence: TGTGCCAGCAGCTTGCTGGGGACCGACTATGGCTACACCTTC.

V and J are TRBV5-1 and TRBJ1-2, with 7 bases identical to TRBD1. V was pared by 4 bases and J by 7 bases, with 4 bases of the junction left unmatched. The CDR3 covers 12 residues. From germline, CDR1 is SGHRS and CDR2 YFSETQ. The chain's CDR3 is CASSVTGSGYTF. In DNA form, the CDR3 reads TGCGCCAGCAGCGTGACAGGGTCTGGCTACACCTTC.

CDR3 nucleotides: TGCGCCAGCAGCTTGGAGGGGGGATACGAGCAGTACTTC. As protein: CASSLEGGYEQYF. J is TRBJ2-7 and V is TRBV5-1; D might be TRBD1 or TRBD2, each matching 6 bases. The CDR3 is made up of 13 amino acids. The germline V and J ends were trimmed by 0 bases and 4 bases, with 8 bases remaining between them. In germline, CDR1 is SGHRS, CDR2 YFSETQ.

This clone was seen once. For the CDR3, the DNA is TGTGCCAGCAGCCAAGCCGGTGGGGAGCAGTTCTTC. It encodes CASSQAGGEQFF. J is TRBJ2-1 and V is TRBV4-2; D is unclear. CDR1 and CDR2 from the germline V gene are LGHNA and YNFKEQ. This CDR3 is 12 amino acids long. Trimming left V 1 base short and J 10 bases short, with 8 bases between.

The V and J genes are TRBV10-1 and TRBJ1-2; the D gene is possibly TRBD1 (5 bases). Trimming took 4 bases from V and 4 from J, leaving 19 bases between them. The CDR3 length is 16 residues. In germline, CDR1 is WNHNN, CDR2 SYGVQD (reference sequence). The CDR3 here is CASSGEVRDGTYGYTF. The CDR3 nucleotides are TGCGCCAGCAGTGGCGAAGTTCGGGACGGAACCTATGGCTACACCTTC.

The rearrangement links TRBV29-1 to TRBJ2-1; 7 bases align to TRBD2. This CDR3 spans 13 amino acids. Germline loops: CDR1 SQVTM, CDR2 ANQGSEA. V dropped 4 bases and J dropped 1; count of bases not matched to a gene: 1. CDR3 residues: CSVGGRSYNEQFF. CDR3 in DNA: TGCAGCGTTGGCGGGAGATCCTACAATGAGCAGTTCTTC.

The CDR3 DNA reads as TGTGCCAGCGGACAGCTTAATGAAAAACTGTTTTTT. It encodes CASGQLNEKLFF. The chain is built from TRBV7-9 and TRBJ1-4; D is possibly TRBD1 (6 bases). This CDR3 region has 12 residues. V lost 8 bases and J lost 4, with 8 bases in between. Germline V gene lookup returns CDR1 SEHNR and CDR2 FQNEAQ (reference sequence).

V gene TRBV6-6 combines with J gene TRBJ2-7, with TRBD2 as a possible D gene (6 bases). CDR3 length: 13 amino acids. V shed 10 bases and J shed 4 bases, with 17 bases lying between them. Germline loops: CDR1 MNHNY, CDR2 SVGAGI (reference sequence). The CDR3 reads CATCGEYSYEQYF. Written as DNA, the CDR3 is TGTGCCACCTGCGGGGAGTATAGTTACGAGCAGTACTTC.

The rearrangement links TRBV6-6 to TRBJ2-5; 7 bases fit TRBD2. This CDR3 contains 13 residues. V was clipped by 7 bases and J by 3 bases; unmatched bases: 5. Germline V lookup: CDR1 MNHNY, CDR2 SVGAGI (reference sequence). Here the CDR3 DNA reads TGTGCCAGCACCCCAGGGAGGGAAGAGACCCAGTACTTC. It codes for CASTPGREETQYF.

The J gene is TRBJ1-3, the V gene TRBV18; a possible D gene is TRBD1 (5 bases). Germline-derived CDR1 and CDR2 are KGHSH and LQKENI. The CDR3 spans 17 residues. Trimming pared 4 bases from V and 2 bases from J, leaving 18 bases between. CDR3 in DNA: TGTGCCAGCTCACAACCCCCCCTGAGAGGGGCTGGAAACACCATATATTTT. Translation: CASSQPPLRGAGNTIYF. The variable domain in full, completed from reference TRBV18 and TRBJ1-3, reads NAGVMQNPRHLVRRRGQEARLRCSPMKGHSHVYWYRQLPEEGLKFMVYLQKENIIDESGMPKERFSAEFPKEGPSILRIQQVVRGDSAAYFCASSQPPLRGAGNTIYFGEGSWLTVV.